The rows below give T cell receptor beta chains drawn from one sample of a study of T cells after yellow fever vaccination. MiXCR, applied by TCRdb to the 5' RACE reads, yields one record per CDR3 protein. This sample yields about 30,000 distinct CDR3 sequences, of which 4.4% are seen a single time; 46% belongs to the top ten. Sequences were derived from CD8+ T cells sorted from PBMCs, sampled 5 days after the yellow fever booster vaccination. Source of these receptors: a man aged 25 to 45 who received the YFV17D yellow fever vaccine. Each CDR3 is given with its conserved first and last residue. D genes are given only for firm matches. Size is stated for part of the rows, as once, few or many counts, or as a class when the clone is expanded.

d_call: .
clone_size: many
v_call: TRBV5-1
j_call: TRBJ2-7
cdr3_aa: CASSPGAQDYEQYF
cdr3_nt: TGCGCCAGCAGCCCAGGGGCGCAGGACTACGAGCAGTACTTC

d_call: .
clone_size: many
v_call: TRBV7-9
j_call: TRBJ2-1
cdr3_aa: CASSFSLLDSEQFF
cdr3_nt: TGTGCCAGCAGCTTCAGTCTCTTGGATAGTGAGCAGTTCTTC

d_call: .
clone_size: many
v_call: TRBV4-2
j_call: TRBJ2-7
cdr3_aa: CASSHNYEQYF
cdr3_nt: TGTGCCAGCAGCCATAACTACGAGCAGTACTTC

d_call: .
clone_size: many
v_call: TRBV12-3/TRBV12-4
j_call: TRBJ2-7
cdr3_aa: CASSSGRRGLDEQYF
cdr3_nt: TGTGCCAGCAGTTCAGGGAGGAGAGGGCTAGACGAGCAGTACTTC

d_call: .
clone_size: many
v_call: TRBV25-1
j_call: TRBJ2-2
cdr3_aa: CASSVLSAGITGELFF
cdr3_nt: TGTGCCAGCAGTGTCCTGTCGGCAGGGATCACCGGGGAGCTGTTTTTT

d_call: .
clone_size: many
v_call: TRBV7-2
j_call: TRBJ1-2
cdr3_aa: CASSLEGAYGYTF
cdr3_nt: TGTGCCAGCAGCTTAGAGGGAGCCTATGGCTACACCTTC

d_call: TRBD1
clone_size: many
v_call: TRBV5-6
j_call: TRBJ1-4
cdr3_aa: CASSLGQGTTNEKLFF
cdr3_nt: TGTGCCAGCAGCTTGGGACAGGGTACAACTAATGAAAAACTGTTTTTT

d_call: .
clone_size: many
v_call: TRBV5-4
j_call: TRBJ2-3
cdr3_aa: CASNTDLSTDTQYF
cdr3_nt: TGTGCCAGCAACACCGACTTGAGCACAGATACGCAGTATTTT

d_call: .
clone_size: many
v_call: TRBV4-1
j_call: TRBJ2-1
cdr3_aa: CASSQDPRDNEQFF
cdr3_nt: TGCGCCAGCAGCCAAGACCCGAGAGATAATGAGCAGTTCTTC

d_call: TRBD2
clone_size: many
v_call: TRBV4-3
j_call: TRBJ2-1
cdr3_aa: CASSQDGLAGLDEQFF
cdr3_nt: TGCGCCAGCAGCCAAGATGGGCTAGCGGGACTCGATGAGCAGTTCTTC

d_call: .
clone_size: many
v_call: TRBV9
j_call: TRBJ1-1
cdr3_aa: CASSRSGNMNTEAFF
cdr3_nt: TGTGCCAGCAGCCGTTCAGGGAACATGAACACTGAAGCTTTCTTT

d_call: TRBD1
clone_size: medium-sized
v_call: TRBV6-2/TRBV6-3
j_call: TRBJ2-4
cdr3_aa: CASRNNNEDRTGDIQYF
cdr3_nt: TGTGCCAGCAGAAATAACAACGAGGACAGGACCGGGGACATTCAGTACTTC

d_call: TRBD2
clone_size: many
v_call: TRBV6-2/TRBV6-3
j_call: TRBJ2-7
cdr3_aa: CASRQTSGSSYEQYF
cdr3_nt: TGTGCCAGCAGGCAGACTAGCGGGAGCTCCTACGAGCAGTACTTC

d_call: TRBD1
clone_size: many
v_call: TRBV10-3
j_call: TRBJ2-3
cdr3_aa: CAISEPSGTDTDTQYF
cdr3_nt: TGTGCCATCAGTGAGCCCTCCGGGACAGACACAGATACGCAGTATTTT

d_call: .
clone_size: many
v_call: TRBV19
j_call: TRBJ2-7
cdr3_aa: CASSSPRRGSYEQYF
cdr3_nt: TGTGCCAGTAGTAGCCCCCGTCGCGGCTCCTACGAGCAGTACTTC

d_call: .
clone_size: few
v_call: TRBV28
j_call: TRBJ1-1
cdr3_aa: CASSLLARVTEAFF
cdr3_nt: TGTGCCAGCAGTTTATTGGCGAGGGTCACTGAAGCTTTCTTT

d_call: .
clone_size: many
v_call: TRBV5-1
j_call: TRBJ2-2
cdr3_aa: CASSLIYTGELFF
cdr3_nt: TGCGCCAGCAGCTTGATCTACACCGGGGAGCTGTTTTTT

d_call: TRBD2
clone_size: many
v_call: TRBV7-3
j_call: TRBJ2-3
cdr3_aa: CASSLDTGGDTQYF
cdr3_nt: TGTGCCAGCAGCCTTGACACGGGGGGAGATACGCAGTATTTT

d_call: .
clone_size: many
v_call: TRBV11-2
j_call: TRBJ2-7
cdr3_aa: CASSRMPHEQYF
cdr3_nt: TGTGCCAGCAGCCGTATGCCCCACGAGCAGTACTTC

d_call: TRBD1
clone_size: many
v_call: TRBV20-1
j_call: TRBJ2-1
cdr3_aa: CSARDRDRDHNEQFF
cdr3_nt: TGCAGTGCTAGAGACCGGGACAGGGACCACAATGAGCAGTTCTTC

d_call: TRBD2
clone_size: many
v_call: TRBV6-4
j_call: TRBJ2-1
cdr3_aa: CASSELAGVGEQFF
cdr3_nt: TGTGCCAGCAGTGAACTAGCGGGAGTGGGGGAGCAGTTCTTC

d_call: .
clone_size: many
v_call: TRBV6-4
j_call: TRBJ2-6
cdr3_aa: CASSPYPGLQRSGANVLTF
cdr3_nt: TGTGCCAGCAGTCCGTATCCGGGACTCCAACGCTCTGGGGCCAACGTCCTGACTTTC

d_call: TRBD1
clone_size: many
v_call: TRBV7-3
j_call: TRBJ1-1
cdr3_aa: CASSLGQGKAEAFF
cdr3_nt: TGTGCCAGCAGCTTAGGACAGGGGAAGGCTGAAGCTTTCTTT

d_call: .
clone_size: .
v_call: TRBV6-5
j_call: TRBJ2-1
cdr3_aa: CAIFAGSEQFF
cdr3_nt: TGTGCCATCTTCGCGGGTAGTGAGCAGTTCTTC

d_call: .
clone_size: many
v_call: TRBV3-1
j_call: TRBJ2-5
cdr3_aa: CASSQADQETQYF
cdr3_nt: TGTGCCAGCAGCCAGGCGGACCAAGAGACCCAGTACTTC

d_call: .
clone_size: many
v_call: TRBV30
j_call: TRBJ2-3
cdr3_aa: CAWSALVLSDTQYF
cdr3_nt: TGTGCCTGGAGTGCACTAGTCCTCTCAGATACGCAGTATTTT

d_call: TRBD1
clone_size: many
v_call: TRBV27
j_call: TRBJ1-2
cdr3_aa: CASSLTGGGNYGYTF
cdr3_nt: TGTGCCAGCAGTCTTACAGGGGGTGGTAACTATGGCTACACCTTC

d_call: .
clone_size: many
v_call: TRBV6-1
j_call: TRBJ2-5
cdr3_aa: CASSGTYGGETQYF
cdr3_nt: TGTGCCAGTTCCGGGACGTACGGGGGAGAGACCCAGTACTTC

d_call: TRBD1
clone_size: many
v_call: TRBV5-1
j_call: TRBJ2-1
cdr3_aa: CASRKAGTGGYNEQFF
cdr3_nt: TGCGCCAGCAGAAAAGCCGGGACAGGGGGGTACAATGAGCAGTTCTTC

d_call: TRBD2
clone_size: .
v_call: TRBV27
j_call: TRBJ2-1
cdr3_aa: CTSSPVLAGDHEQFF
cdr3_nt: TGTACCAGCAGTCCGGTACTAGCGGGAGACCATGAGCAGTTCTTC

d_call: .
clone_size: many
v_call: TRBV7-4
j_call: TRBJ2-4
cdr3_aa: CASSLGLAKNIQYF
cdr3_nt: TGTGCCAGCAGCTTAGGACTCGCCAAAAACATTCAGTACTTC

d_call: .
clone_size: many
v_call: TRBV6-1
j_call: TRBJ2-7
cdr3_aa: CASSPGRAYEQYF
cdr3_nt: TGTGCCAGCAGTCCGGGTCGCGCCTACGAGCAGTACTTC

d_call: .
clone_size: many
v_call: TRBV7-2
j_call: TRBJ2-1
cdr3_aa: CASSPSPGVHNEQFF
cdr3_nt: TGTGCCAGCAGCCCAAGCCCGGGAGTCCACAATGAGCAGTTCTTC

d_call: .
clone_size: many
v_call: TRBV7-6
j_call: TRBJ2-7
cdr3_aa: CASSLVGLEQYF
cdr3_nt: TGTGCCAGCAGCTTAGTGGGGCTCGAGCAGTACTTC

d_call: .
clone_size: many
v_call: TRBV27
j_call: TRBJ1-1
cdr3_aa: CASSLSTPQLNTEAFF
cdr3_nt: TGTGCCAGCAGTTTATCGACTCCACAGTTGAACACTGAAGCTTTCTTT

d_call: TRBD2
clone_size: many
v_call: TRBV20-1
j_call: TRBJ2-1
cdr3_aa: CSARGAGGSYNEQFF
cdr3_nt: TGCAGTGCTAGAGGGGCGGGAGGGTCCTACAATGAGCAGTTCTTC

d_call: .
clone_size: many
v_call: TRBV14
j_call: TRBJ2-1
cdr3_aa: CASSQASYREQFF
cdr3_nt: TGTGCCAGCAGCCAAGCTAGCTACAGAGAGCAGTTCTTC

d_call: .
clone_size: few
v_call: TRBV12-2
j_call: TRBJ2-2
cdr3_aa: CASRLGGGLAGGPVVNTGELFF
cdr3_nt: TGTGCAAGTCGCTTAGGAGGTGGACTAGCGGGAGGGCCGGTAGTGAACACCGGGGAGCTGTTTTTT

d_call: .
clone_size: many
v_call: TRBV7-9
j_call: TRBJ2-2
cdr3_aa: CASNPEGIHTGELFF
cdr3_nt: TGTGCCAGCAACCCAGAGGGGATTCACACCGGGGAGCTGTTTTTT

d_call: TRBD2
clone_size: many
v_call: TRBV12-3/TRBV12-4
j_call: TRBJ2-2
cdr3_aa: CASSVAGVTGELFF
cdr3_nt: TGTGCCAGCAGTGTAGCGGGAGTGACCGGGGAGCTGTTTTTT